The source of this T cell receptor beta chain is a study of cytomegalovirus exposure and HLA in healthy donors. Findings of the study overall: The authors excluded some V segments, including TRBV6-2 and TRBV6-3, as indistinguishable. Cytomegalovirus-associated status was assigned to approximately 160 TCR beta chains. In a later analysis, TCR beta V- and J-gene trimming showed a link to a missense DCLRE1C variant. Later on, an analysis tied over 15,000 TCR beta sequences to HLA alleles at 0.05 false discovery rate.

Germline lookup yields CDR1 MNHNS and CDR2 SASEGT. Trimming removed 0 bases from V and 2 bases from J, with 14 bases in between. The CDR3 spans 17 residues. Turning to this clone: Its antigen is not known.

The PCR employed 60 Vbeta primers together with 13 Jbeta primers. The table came from immunoSEQ multiplex PCR; TCRdb's copy has only in-frame clones and leaves some out. The sample has over 150,000 clones, over 65% seen once. The chain combines TRBV6-1 with TRBJ1-3; a weak D match, TRBD1 (5 bases). Sequencing was carried out using PBMCs. This sequence originates from a man aged 25 to 45 in good health and CMV-seronegative. CDR3: CASSEALNRYTGNTIYF. CDR3 nucleotide sequence: TGTGCCAGCAGTGAAGCGCTTAACAGGTATACTGGAAACACCATATATTTT.